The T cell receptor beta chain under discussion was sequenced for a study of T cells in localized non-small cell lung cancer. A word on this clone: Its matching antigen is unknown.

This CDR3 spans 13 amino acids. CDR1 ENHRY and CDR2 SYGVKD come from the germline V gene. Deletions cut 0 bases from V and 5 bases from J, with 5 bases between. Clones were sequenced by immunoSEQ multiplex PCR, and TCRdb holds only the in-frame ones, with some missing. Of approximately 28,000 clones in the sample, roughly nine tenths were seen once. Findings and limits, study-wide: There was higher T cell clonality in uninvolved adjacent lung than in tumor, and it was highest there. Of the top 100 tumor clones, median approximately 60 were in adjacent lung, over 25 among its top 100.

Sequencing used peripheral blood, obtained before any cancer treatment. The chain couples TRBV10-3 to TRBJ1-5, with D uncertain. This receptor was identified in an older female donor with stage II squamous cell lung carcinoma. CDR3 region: CAISESRDQPQHF. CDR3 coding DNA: TGTGCCATCAGTGAGTCGCGGGATCAGCCCCAGCATTTT.